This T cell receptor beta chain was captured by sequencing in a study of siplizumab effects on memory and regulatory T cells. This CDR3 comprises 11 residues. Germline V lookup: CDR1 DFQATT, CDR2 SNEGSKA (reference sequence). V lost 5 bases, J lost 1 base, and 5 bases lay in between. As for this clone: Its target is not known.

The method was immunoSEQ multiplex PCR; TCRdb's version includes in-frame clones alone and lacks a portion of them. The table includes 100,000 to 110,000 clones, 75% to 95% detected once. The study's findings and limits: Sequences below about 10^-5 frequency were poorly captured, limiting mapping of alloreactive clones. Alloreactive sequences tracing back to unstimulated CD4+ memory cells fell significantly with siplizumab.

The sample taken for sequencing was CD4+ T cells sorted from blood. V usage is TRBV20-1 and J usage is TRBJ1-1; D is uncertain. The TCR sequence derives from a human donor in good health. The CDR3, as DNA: TGCAGTGCTGCGGGGAACACTGAAGCTTTCTTT. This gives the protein CSAAGNTEAFF.